This TCR beta chain was obtained from a study of graft-versus-host responses after intestinal transplantation. Study-wide background: Multivisceral, liver-intestinal, or isolated intestinal grafts were transplanted into recipients. Anti-thymocyte globulin induction was given to all recipients, followed by tacrolimus and steroids for roughly 3 years.

Researchers processed graft tissue to release intraepithelial and lamina propria lymphocytes. Trimming took off 5 bases at V and 0 bases at J, with 14 bases between the two ends. Looked up from germline, CDR1 is SGHVS and CDR2 is FNYEAQ. The CDR3 runs 15 residues. Assay: immunoSEQ multiplex PCR; the TCRdb copy retains only in-frame clones and omits some. The sample holds about 15,000 clones, about 60% seen once. This sample comprised ileum tissue, obtained 524 days after transplant. The rearrangement uses TRBV7-6 and TRBJ2-7, with a tentative D call TRBD1 (5 bases). The source of this sequence is a human patient who received an intestinal transplant, so some T cells may come from the graft donor. The CDR3 region has the DNA TGTGCCAGCAGCACATCACAGGATTCCTCCTACGAGCAGTACTTC. This translates into CASSTSQDSSYEQYF.